Below, 27 T cell receptor beta chains from the same sample are listed, as sequenced in a study of technical replicates of blood from a handful of donors. Repertoires were generated with immunoSEQ multiplex PCR, while TCRdb's copy carries only in-frame clones and drops some. Of about 94,000 clones listed, approximately 95% are singletons. The sequencing sample was made of T cells isolated from PBMCs. Every receptor here comes from a human donor in good health.

The rearrangement joins TRBV5-1 to TRBJ2-5, with TRBD2 identical over 13 bases. V shed 0 bases and J 11 bases; nucleotides not matched to a gene: 13. The germline V gene has CDR1 SGHRS and CDR2 YFSETQ. The CDR3 spans 17 residues. The CDR3 protein is CASSLALIPLAGGEQYF. CDR3 nucleotides: TGCGCCAGCAGCTTGGCCCTAATACCACTAGCGGGAGGGGAGCAGTACTTC.

The chain recombines TRBV30 with TRBJ1-5; D is unclear. The CDR3 extends over 12 amino acids. Germline V gene lookup returns CDR1 GTSNPN and CDR2 SVGIG (reference sequence). V was shortened by 2 bases and J by 4 bases, with 6 bases between the two germline ends. The CDR3 nucleotides read TGTGCCTGGAGTACGGGAAATCAGCCCCAGCATTTT. Translating it yields CAWSTGNQPQHF. The variable domain in full, completed from reference TRBV30 and TRBJ1-5, reads SQTIHQWPATLVQPVGSPLSLECTVEGTSNPNLYWYRQAAGRGLQLLFYSVGIGQISSEVPQNLSASRPQDRQFILSSKKLLLSDSGFYLCAWSTGNQPQHFGDGTRLSIL.

This sequence joins TRBV19 and TRBJ1-1; D is uncertain. The germline V gene encodes CDR1 LNHDA and CDR2 SQIVND (reference sequence). The CDR3 length is 10 residues. With 8 bases removed from V and 7 bases from J, the gap between germline ends came to 8 bases. CDR3 amino acids: CASARVEAFF. CDR3 sequence (DNA): TGTGCCAGTGCGCGTGTTGAAGCTTTCTTT.

The V call is TRBV27, the J call TRBJ1-2; 9 bases are shared with TRBD1. The germline V gene has CDR1 MNHEY and CDR2 SMNVEV (reference sequence). V lost 5 bases, J lost 4 bases, and 8 bases stayed unmatched. The CDR3 spans 15 residues. The CDR3 sequence: CASSPRQGVAYGYTF. CDR3 coding DNA: TGTGCCAGCAGTCCGCGACAGGGGGTGGCCTATGGCTACACCTTC.

The chain carries TRBV19 and TRBJ2-3; 9 bases align to TRBD2. The CDR3 is made up of 21 amino acids. With 0 bases clipped from V and 3 bases from J, the junction kept 19 bases outside the gene matches. Germline V gene data show CDR1 as LNHDA and CDR2 as SQIVND (reference sequence). CDR3 sequence: CASSIDHNPAMAGGLTDTQYF. CDR3 bases: TGTGCCAGTAGTATAGATCATAACCCTGCCATGGCGGGAGGGCTAACAGATACGCAGTATTTT.

J is TRBJ1-4 and V is TRBV4-2; unclear D gene. CDR3 length equals 13 residues. Trimming stripped 0 bases from V and 11 bases from J, with 10 bases between. Germline CDR1 and CDR2: LGHNA and YNFKEQ. CDR3 in DNA: TGTGCCAGCAGCCAAGATGGAAAGGAGAAACTGTTTTTT. This encodes CASSQDGKEKLFF.

In nucleotides, the CDR3 is TGTGCCAGTAAGGTCATTGAGAGATTAGGAGATGGCTACACCTTC. It translates to CASKVIERLGDGYTF. This chain connects TRBV19 to TRBJ1-2; D unclear. The ends were cut back, 7 bases at V and 6 bases at J, with 21 bases in the middle. CDR3 length: 15 residues. Germline CDR1 reads LNHDA; CDR2 reads SQIVND (reference sequence).

V and J are TRBV2 and TRBJ1-1, with a tentative D call TRBD1 (5 bases). V was trimmed by 7 bases and J by 3 bases, leaving 18 bases between them. This CDR3 comprises 15 residues. The V gene's germline CDR1 is SNHLY and CDR2 FYNNEI. The CDR3 spells CASTIRVGEDTEAFF. The CDR3 DNA reads TGTGCCAGCACCATAAGAGTAGGGGAGGACACTGAAGCTTTCTTT.

This rearrangement joins TRBV9 to TRBJ1-3; D gene uncertain. CDR1 SGDLS and CDR2 YYNGEE come from the germline V gene. V was pared by 0 bases and J by 1 base, with 17 bases between. This CDR3 is 18 amino acids long. The CDR3 loop reads CASSVGGGSTASGNTIYF. The CDR3 coding sequence is TGTGCCAGCAGCGTAGGTGGAGGATCGACGGCTTCTGGAAACACCATATATTTT.

The rearrangement links TRBV5-4 to TRBJ2-7; 7 positions match TRBD1. Unmatched junction bases numbered 9, after V lost 4 bases and J lost 5 bases. In germline, CDR1 is SGHNT, CDR2 YYREEE (reference sequence). The CDR3 consists of 14 residues. This CDR3 is CASSPRQGVHEQYF. The CDR3 DNA is TGTGCCAGCAGCCCAAGACAGGGTGTCCACGAGCAGTACTTC.

CDR3 loop: CASSLAQGAVTGELFF. The CDR3, as DNA: TGTGCCAGCAGTTTAGCCCAGGGGGCGGTCACCGGGGAGCTGTTTTTT. The chain is built from TRBV28 and TRBJ2-2; 8 bases agree with TRBD1. CDR3 length: 16 amino acids. The germline V gene encodes CDR1 MDHEN and CDR2 SYDVKM. Unmatched junction bases numbered 6, after V lost 2 bases and J lost 4 bases. The entire variable domain, with the rest obtained from reference TRBV28 and TRBJ2-2, is as follows: DVKVTQSSRYLVKRTGEKVFLECVQDMDHENMFWYRQDPGLGLRLIYFSYDVKMKEKGDIPEGYSVSREKKERFSLILESASTNQTSMYLCASSLAQGAVTGELFFGEGSRLTVL.

The rearrangement uses TRBV5-1 and TRBJ1-2; D remains unclear. The V gene lost 0 bases and the J gene lost 8 bases, with 8 bases spanning the gap. Germline CDR1 SGHRS, CDR2 YFSETQ. The CDR3 extends over 12 amino acids. CDR3 in DNA: TGCGCCAGCAGCTTGGTTCCGGTGGGCTACACCTTC. Translating it yields CASSLVPVGYTF.

The chain joins TRBV30 to TRBJ1-4; perhaps TRBD1 as D (5 bases). Trimming shortened V by 5 bases and J by 4 bases, and 11 bases separated the two germline ends. CDR1 and CDR2 (germline): GTSNPN, SVGIG (reference sequence). The CDR3 consists of 13 residues. CDR3 sequence (DNA): TGTGCCTGGGGTACAGGCCTTAATGAAAAACTGTTTTTT. It encodes CAWGTGLNEKLFF.

Only a few counts were recorded for this clone. J is TRBJ1-1 and V is TRBV30; D is unresolved. Germline V gene sequence: CDR1 GTSNPN, CDR2 SVGIG (reference sequence). The ends were cut back, 4 bases at V and 5 bases at J, with 5 bases in the middle. This CDR3 is 10 amino acids long. The CDR3 DNA is TGTGCCTGGATTAGTACTGAAGCTTTCTTT. It translates to CAWISTEAFF.

The V and J genes are TRBV2 and TRBJ2-5; 9 bases are a match to TRBD1. The V segment lost 7 bases and the J segment 4 bases; nucleotides outside the gene matches: 7. The CDR3 has 14 amino acids. CDR1 is SNHLY, CDR2 FYNNEI, per germline. CDR3 coding DNA: TGTGCCAGCAACGTCGAACAGGGGGCAGAGACCCAGTACTTC. Translating gives CASNVEQGAETQYF.

This chain uses TRBV6-5 with TRBJ2-7, with 10 bases aligning to TRBD2. Germline CDR1 is MNHEY and CDR2 is SVGAGI. J lost 2 bases, V lost 6 bases, and 4 bases had no gene match. The CDR3 runs to 14 residues. CDR3 in amino acids: CASRERGGPYEQYF. For the CDR3, the DNA is TGTGCCAGCAGGGAGCGGGGGGGCCCCTACGAGCAGTACTTC.

This chain links TRBV19 with TRBJ2-2, with D possibly TRBD1 on 6 matching bases. V gave up 7 bases and J gave up 6 bases, with 6 bases separating them. Looked up from germline, CDR1 is LNHDA and CDR2 is SQIVND (reference sequence). The CDR3 spans 11 residues. This CDR3 is CASKGAGELFF. CDR3 DNA sequence: TGTGCCAGTAAGGGGGCCGGGGAGCTGTTTTTT. Full variable domain (rest looked up from reference TRBV19 and TRBJ2-2): DGGITQSPKYLFRKEGQNVTLSCEQNLNHDAMYWYRQDPGQGLRLIYYSQIVNDFQKGDIAEGYSVSREKKESFPLTVTSAQKNPTAFYLCASKGAGELFFGEGSRLTVL.

This chain uses TRBV7-8 with TRBJ1-4; TRBD1 aligns across 9 bases. V shed 3 bases, J shed 6 bases, and the junction held 8 bases outside the gene matches. Germline V gene data show CDR1 as SGHVS and CDR2 as FQNEAQ. CDR3 length: 16 amino acids. CDR3 coding DNA: TGTGCCAGCAGCTTCCGCGGGACAGGGATTTATGAAAAACTGTTTTTT. Amino acid sequence: CASSFRGTGIYEKLFF.

The rearrangement uses TRBV13 and TRBJ2-1, with 7 bases identical to TRBD2. Germline V gene data show CDR1 as PRHDT and CDR2 as FYEKMQ (reference sequence). Trimming at V came to 4 bases and at J to 9 bases, leaving 12 bases not matched to a gene. CDR3 size: 15 residues. The CDR3 loop is CASSSRTRSLGEQFF. In DNA form, the CDR3 reads TGTGCCAGCAGCTCGAGGACTAGAAGTCTGGGTGAGCAGTTCTTC.

The J gene is TRBJ2-1, the V gene TRBV7-2; D possibly corresponds to TRBD2 (6 bases). The CDR3 totals 16 residues. V was trimmed by 1 base and J by 4 bases, leaving 14 bases between them. CDR1 and CDR2 (germline): SGHTA, FQGNSA. CDR3: CASSLDPGLAYNEQFF. CDR3 nucleotides: TGTGCCAGCAGCTTAGATCCGGGTCTAGCGTACAATGAGCAGTTCTTC. The variable domain in full, completed from reference TRBV7-2 and TRBJ2-1, reads GAGVSQSPSNKVTEKGKDVELRCDPISGHTALYWYRQSLGQGLEFLIYFQGNSAPDKSGLPSDRFSAERTGGSVSTLTIQRTQQEDSAVYLCASSLDPGLAYNEQFFGPGTRLTVL.

This clone was found once. The DNA for the CDR3 is TGCGCCAGCAGCTTGGATCCGGGTTCTCCAGATACGCAGTATTTT. It yields the protein CASSLDPGSPDTQYF. V usage is TRBV5-1 and J usage is TRBJ2-3; D is ambiguous. The V and J ends lost 0 bases and 4 bases respectively, with 12 bases between them. Germline V lookup: CDR1 SGHRS, CDR2 YFSETQ. The CDR3 sequence is 15 residues long. Filled out from reference TRBV5-1 and TRBJ2-3, the complete variable domain reads KAGVTQTPRYLIKTRGQQVTLSCSPISGHRSVSWYQQTPGQGLQFLFEYFSETQRNKGNFPGRFSGRQFSNSRSEMNVSTLELGDSALYLCASSLDPGSPDTQYFGPGTRLTVL.

The CDR3 spells CAWSVGGNEAFF. The CDR3 DNA follows: TGTGCCTGGAGTGTAGGAGGGAATGAAGCTTTCTTT. The chain carries TRBV30 and TRBJ1-1, with D hard to call. Trimming stripped 0 bases from V and 7 bases from J, with 9 bases between. Germline CDR1 reads GTSNPN; CDR2 reads SVGIG (reference sequence). The CDR3 is 12 residues long.

The chain uses TRBV7-9 and TRBJ2-7; TRBD1 is a possible D gene (6 bases). Germline V gives CDR1 SEHNR, CDR2 FQNEAQ (reference sequence). Trimming took off 5 bases at V and 3 bases at J, with 14 bases between the two ends. This CDR3 is built from 14 residues. The CDR3, as DNA: TGTGCCAGCAGCGGCAGGGACAATTTCTACGAGCAGTACTTC. It translates to CASSGRDNFYEQYF.

The CDR3 reads CASSAPWTGEEGNTGELFF. CDR3 nucleotide sequence: TGTGCCAGCAGCGCCCCCTGGACAGGGGAAGAGGGGAACACCGGGGAGCTGTTTTTT. V usage is TRBV9 and J usage is TRBJ2-2; 9 nucleotides agree with TRBD1. The CDR3 consists of 19 residues. CDR1 is SGDLS, CDR2 YYNGEE, per germline. V dropped 3 bases and J dropped 1; count of bases not matched to a gene: 13. The full variable domain, its missing parts supplied by reference TRBV9 and TRBJ2-2, is DSGVTQTPKHLITATGQRVTLRCSPRSGDLSVYWYQQSLDQGLQFLIQYYNGEERAKGNILERFSAQQFPDLHSELNLSSLELGDSALYFCASSAPWTGEEGNTGELFFGEGSRLTVL.

This chain connects TRBV5-3 to TRBJ2-7; 7 positions match TRBD1. TRBV5-3 is known as an ORF, though its function is uncertain. The CDR3 covers 16 residues. Unmatched junction bases numbered 7, after V lost 0 bases and J lost 1 base. The CDR3 region is CARSLAQGVISYEQYF. The CDR3 DNA is TGTGCCAGAAGCTTGGCTCAGGGGGTAATTTCCTACGAGCAGTACTTC.

The rearrangement uses TRBV2 and TRBJ2-3; D unresolved. CDR1 SNHLY and CDR2 FYNNEI come from the germline V gene. V was cut by 2 bases and J by 0 bases, with 9 bases left in between. The length of the CDR3 is 15 residues. The CDR3 bases are TGTGCCAGCAGTGAAAGGCTAGATAGCACAGATACGCAGTATTTT. Its protein is CASSERLDSTDTQYF. The entire variable domain, with the rest obtained from reference TRBV2 and TRBJ2-3, is as follows: EPEVTQTPSHQVTQMGQEVILRCVPISNHLYFYWYRQILGQKVEFLVSFYNNEISEKSEIFDDQFSVERPDGSNFTLKIRSTKLEDSAMYFCASSERLDSTDTQYFGPGTRLTVL.

The chain joins TRBV5-6 to TRBJ1-2; a weak D match, TRBD1 (6 bases). CDR1 is SGHDT and CDR2 is YYEEEE in the germline V gene. The CDR3 sequence is 14 residues long. V lost 4 bases to trimming and J lost 4 bases, with 14 bases between them. CDR3 protein: CASSATGTTYGYTF. The CDR3 bases are TGTGCCAGCAGCGCTACAGGGACTACCTATGGCTACACCTTC.